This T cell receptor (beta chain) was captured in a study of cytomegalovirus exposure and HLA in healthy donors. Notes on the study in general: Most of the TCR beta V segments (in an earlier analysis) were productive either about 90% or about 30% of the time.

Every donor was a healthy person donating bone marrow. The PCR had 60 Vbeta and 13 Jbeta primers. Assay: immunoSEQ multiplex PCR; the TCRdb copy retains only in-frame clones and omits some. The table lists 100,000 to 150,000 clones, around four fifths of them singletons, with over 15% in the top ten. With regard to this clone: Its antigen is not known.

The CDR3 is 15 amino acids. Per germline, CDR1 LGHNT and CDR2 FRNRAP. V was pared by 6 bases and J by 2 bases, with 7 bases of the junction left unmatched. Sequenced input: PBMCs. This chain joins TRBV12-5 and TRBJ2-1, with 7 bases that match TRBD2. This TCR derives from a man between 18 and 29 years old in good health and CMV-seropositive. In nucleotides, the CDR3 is TGTGCTAGTGGCCCCGGGACTACGACCTACAATGAGCAGTTCTTC. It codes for CASGPGTTTYNEQFF.